This entry lists 31 T cell receptor beta chains sequenced from one sample in a study of T-cell reconstitution after alpha-beta-depleted transplantation in children. Library preparation (for TCRbeta) was performed with unique molecular identifiers. Via MiXCR, TCRdb re-called the PCR reads, giving one row per CDR3 protein. Among 300,000 to 400,000 distinct CDR3 sequences, approximately 23% were seen once, and the ten largest hold 11%. The input for sequencing was PBMCs, mostly from graft donor cells, taken 180 days after TCRalphabeta/CD19-depleted stem cell transplant. These receptors came from a male patient younger than 18 who had a stem cell transplant for acute lymphoblastic leukemia, so the T cells may come from the graft donor.

The V and J genes are TRBV2 and TRBJ2-7; D not certain. The germline gives CDR1 SNHLY, CDR2 FYNNEI. The germline V and J ends were trimmed by 9 bases and 9 bases, with 24 bases remaining between them. This CDR3 is built from 14 residues. CDR3 loop: CARSPHPPIMVQYF. The CDR3 bases are TGTGCCAGGTCCCCACACCCACCTATTATGGTGCAGTACTTC. Full variable domain (rest looked up from reference TRBV2 and TRBJ2-7): EPEVTQTPSHQVTQMGQEVILRCVPISNHLYFYWYRQILGQKVEFLVSFYNNEISEKSEIFDDQFSVERPDGSNFTLKIRSTKLEDSAMYFCARSPHPPIMVQYFGPGTRLTVT.

This clonotype was detected only a few times. This sequence joins TRBV29-1 and TRBJ2-1; D may be TRBD1 or TRBD2 (5 bases each). The V and J ends lost 2 bases and 7 bases respectively, with 9 bases between them. Germline values: CDR1 SQVTM, CDR2 ANQGSEA. This CDR3 comprises 12 residues. CDR3 loop: CSVEIWGNEQFF. The CDR3 nucleotides are TGCAGCGTTGAAATTTGGGGGAATGAGCAGTTCTTC.

This clonotype was recorded once. The CDR3 coding sequence is TGTGCCAGCGACCGGGACGGGGGGGATTCACCCCTCCACTTT. Its translation is CASDRDGGDSPLHF. The chain uses TRBV6-1 and TRBJ1-6; D is possibly TRBD1 (5 bases). Germline V CDR1 and CDR2: MNHNS, SASEGT. V dropped 8 bases and J dropped 8 bases, with 16 bases sitting between them. The CDR3 spans 14 residues.

This clonotype was detected a few times. This chain uses TRBV5-1 with TRBJ2-4; the D gene is possibly TRBD2 (5 bases). Germline V CDR1 and CDR2: SGHRS, YFSETQ. The CDR3 contains 16 residues. The V gene lost 3 bases and the J gene lost 2 bases, with 15 bases spanning the gap. This CDR3 is CASSWRPGFPKNIQYF. The CDR3 DNA reads TGCGCCAGCAGCTGGAGGCCAGGCTTCCCCAAAAACATTCAGTACTTC.

This clonotype was counted a few times. This sequence joins TRBV24-1 and TRBJ2-1; no firm D call. The CDR3 loop spans 15 amino acids. Per the germline V gene, CDR1 is KGHDR and CDR2 is SFDVKD. The V end was cut by 3 bases, the J end by 5 bases, with 13 bases between. CDR3 sequence: CATSDARSRDNEQFF. CDR3 in DNA: TGTGCCACCAGTGATGCGCGTTCCCGGGACAATGAGCAGTTCTTC.

This clonotype was counted only a few times. The chain links TRBV5-1 to TRBJ2-7, with D perhaps given as TRBD1 or TRBD2 (5 bases each). The V end lost 5 bases, the J end lost 0 bases, and 15 bases lay between the germline ends. The CDR3 runs 15 residues. Germline lookup yields CDR1 SGHRS and CDR2 YFSETQ. In nucleotides, the CDR3 is TGCGCCAGCAGTATATCAGGGAGTTCCTCCTACGAGCAGTACTTC. As protein: CASSISGSSSYEQYF. Drawing the rest from reference TRBV5-1 and TRBJ2-7, the complete variable domain is KAGVTQTPRYLIKTRGQQVTLSCSPISGHRSVSWYQQTPGQGLQFLFEYFSETQRNKGNFPGRFSGRQFSNSRSEMNVSTLELGDSALYLCASSISGSSSYEQYFGPGTRLTVT.

This clonotype was seen a few times. This CDR3 reads CASSLRGLQGPLRAFF. As DNA, the CDR3 is TGTGCCAGCAGTTTAAGGGGTCTGCAGGGTCCGCTGAGGGCTTTCTTT. J is TRBJ1-1 and V is TRBV12-3 or TRBV12-4; possibly TRBD1 for D (5 bases). V lost 2 bases, J lost 11 bases, and 24 bases lay in between. CDR3 size: 16 residues.

The rearrangement uses TRBV29-1 and TRBJ1-2, with unresolved D. This CDR3 is 14 amino acids long. The germline CDR1 and CDR2 sequences are SQVTM and ANQGSEA. Trimming took off 4 bases at V and 1 base at J, with 13 bases between the two ends. CDR3 in amino acids: CSVVSDRINYGYTF. DNA of the CDR3: TGCAGCGTTGTCAGCGACCGTATTAACTATGGCTACACCTTC.

As for this clonotype: The junction does not match germline at one end; this may be a read error. The genes are TRBV6-4 and TRBJ2-4; possible D gene TRBD2, 7 bases. This CDR3 is 18 amino acids long. Germline V gene sequence: CDR1 MRHNA, CDR2 SNTAGT. CDR3 bases: TGTACCAGCAGTTTAGGAACAGGGAGGGGGATAGCCAAAAACATTCAGTACTTC. Amino acids: CTSSLGTGRGIAKNIQYF.

The V gene is TRBV18, the J gene TRBJ2-3; D is unresolved. CDR1 KGHSH and CDR2 LQKENI come from the germline V gene. Trimming took 1 base from V and 4 from J, leaving 6 bases between them. CDR3 length: 13 amino acids. In nucleotides, the CDR3 is TGTGCCAGCTCACCACGGTTACCAGATACGCAGTATTTT. Amino acids: CASSPRLPDTQYF.

This clonotype was picked up a small number of times. V and J are TRBV5-1 and TRBJ2-2; D is possibly TRBD1 (5 bases). In germline, CDR1 is SGHRS, CDR2 YFSETQ. The CDR3 totals 15 residues. Trimming stripped 2 bases from V and 1 base from J, with 9 bases between. The CDR3 sequence: CASSFYGQNTGELFF. CDR3 coding DNA: TGCGCCAGCAGCTTTTATGGACAGAACACCGGGGAGCTGTTTTTT. Full variable domain (outside the CDR3, taken from reference TRBV5-1 and TRBJ2-2): KAGVTQTPRYLIKTRGQQVTLSCSPISGHRSVSWYQQTPGQGLQFLFEYFSETQRNKGNFPGRFSGRQFSNSRSEMNVSTLELGDSALYLCASSFYGQNTGELFFGEGSRLTVL.

This clonotype occurred a few times. This sequence joins TRBV7-3 and TRBJ2-7, with TRBD1 matching 7 bases. CDR3 size: 17 residues. CDR1 is SGHTA, CDR2 FQGTGA, per germline. The J segment lost 2 bases and the V segment lost 0 bases, leaving 10 bases of the junction unmatched. The CDR3 nucleotides are TGTGCCAGCAGCTTAACGCCCCGTGACAGGGCACCCTACGAGCAGTACTTC. Translated, it gives CASSLTPRDRAPYEQYF.

Comment on this clonotype: A read error may account for a junction end that differs from germline. The rearrangement uses TRBV12-3 or TRBV12-4 and TRBJ1-1, with unresolved D. The CDR3 has 15 residues. Here the CDR3 reads CASSFIRTDGPPSAF. The CDR3 nucleotides are TGTGCCAGCAGTTTCATCCGGACCGACGGGCCTCCCTCCGCTTTT.

V usage is TRBV7-8 and J usage is TRBJ2-1; TRBD2 matches 9 bases. Germline CDR1 reads SGHVS; CDR2 reads FQNEAQ. V trimming: 5 bases; J trimming: 6 bases; junction bases outside the gene matches: 11. This CDR3 comprises 16 residues. The CDR3 DNA is TGTGCCAGCAGCACCCTAGCGGGGATAGGGAGCAATGAGCAGTTCTTC. Translated: CASSTLAGIGSNEQFF. The variable domain in full, completed from reference TRBV7-8 and TRBJ2-1, reads GAGVSQSPRYKVAKRGQDVALRCDPISGHVSLFWYQQALGQGPEFLTYFQNEAQLDKSGLPSDRFFAERPEGSVSTLKIQRTQQEDSAVYLCASSTLAGIGSNEQFFGPGTRLTVL.

The chain employs TRBV7-2 and TRBJ1-1; D call uncertain. Trimming took off 3 bases at V and 11 bases at J, with 19 bases between the two ends. Germline lookup yields CDR1 SGHTA and CDR2 FQGNSA. The CDR3 has 14 amino acids. The CDR3 here is CASSLNAQSRVAFF. In nucleotides, the CDR3 is TGTGCCAGCAGCTTGAATGCCCAATCAAGGGTGGCTTTCTTT.

This clonotype has just a few counts. This rearrangement joins TRBV20-1 to TRBJ2-7; D unresolved. V lost 0 bases, J lost 7 bases, and 13 bases lay in between. There are 13 residues in the CDR3. Looked up from germline, CDR1 is DFQATT and CDR2 is SNEGSKA (reference sequence). CDR3 nucleotide sequence: TGCAGTGCTAGAGATGGGGTATCCTGGGAGCAGTACTTC. Encoded protein: CSARDGVSWEQYF.

V and J are TRBV6-2 or TRBV6-3 and TRBJ2-7, with 9 bases identical to TRBD1. The V gene end was trimmed by 4 bases and the J gene end by 3 bases; junction bases not matched to a gene: 22. The germline V gene encodes CDR1 MNHEY and CDR2 SVGEGT. The CDR3 runs to 20 residues. The CDR3 bases are TGTGCCAGCAGTTCCGCGACAGGGGGTTTCGGGGGGTCCGGGGGCTACGAGCAGTACTTC. Translation: CASSSATGGFGGSGGYEQYF.

Details on this clonotype: One end of the junction varies from germline; a read error may be responsible. The V and J genes are TRBV5-1 and TRBJ2-1, with D perhaps given as TRBD1 or TRBD2 (5 bases each). The CDR3 is 13 amino acids. The germline V gene encodes CDR1 SGHRS and CDR2 YFSETQ. Here the CDR3 reads CASRLGEYNEQFF. The CDR3 DNA sequence: TGCGCCAGCAGGTTGGGGGAATACAATGAGCAGTTCTTC.

This chain joins TRBV18 and TRBJ2-7; TRBD2 is a possible D gene (6 bases). CDR1 is KGHSH, CDR2 LQKENI, per germline. The CDR3 spans 12 residues. V lost 3 bases to trimming and J lost 6 bases, with 9 bases between them. CDR3 bases: TGTGCCAGCTCACCGGGGACTCCCGAGCAGTACTTC. Translation gives CASSPGTPEQYF.

This clonotype occurred a few times. The chain has TRBV5-1 and TRBJ2-1; D is perhaps TRBD1 (5 bases). The CDR3 has 13 residues. Trimming shortened V by 5 bases and J by 2 bases, and 8 bases separated the two germline ends. Looked up from germline, CDR1 is SGHRS and CDR2 is YFSETQ. CDR3: CASRQATYNEQFF. CDR3 sequence (DNA): TGCGCCAGCAGACAGGCAACCTACAATGAGCAGTTCTTC.

The chain carries TRBV2 and TRBJ1-5, with a tentative D call TRBD1 (6 bases). V shed 6 bases and J shed 3 bases, with 18 bases lying between them. The CDR3 totals 16 residues. CDR1 and CDR2 (germline): SNHLY, FYNNEI. The CDR3 protein is CASSLRDIGSNQPQHF. The CDR3 DNA follows: TGTGCCAGCAGCCTCCGGGACATAGGGTCCAATCAGCCCCAGCATTTT. The complete variable domain, with remaining parts taken from reference TRBV2 and TRBJ1-5, reads EPEVTQTPSHQVTQMGQEVILRCVPISNHLYFYWYRQILGQKVEFLVSFYNNEISEKSEIFDDQFSVERPDGSNFTLKIRSTKLEDSAMYFCASSLRDIGSNQPQHFGDGTRLSIL.

The chain links TRBV27 to TRBJ2-3; the match to TRBD2 covers 7 bases. The germline CDR1 and CDR2 sequences are MNHEY and SMNVEV (reference sequence). V was clipped by 5 bases and J by 4 bases; unmatched bases: 12. The CDR3 runs 16 residues. CDR3 region: CASSANPWEGSDTQYF. CDR3 DNA: TGTGCCAGCAGTGCAAACCCTTGGGAGGGCTCAGATACGCAGTATTTT.

The chain is built from TRBV9 and TRBJ2-1, with 10 bases that match TRBD2. V lost 0 bases, J lost 7 bases, and 1 base stayed unmatched. This CDR3 contains 14 residues. Germline V gives CDR1 SGDLS, CDR2 YYNGEE. This CDR3 reads CASSVGTSGNEQFF. The CDR3 bases are TGTGCCAGCAGCGTAGGGACTAGCGGAAATGAGCAGTTCTTC. Based on the CDR3 plus reference TRBV9 and TRBJ2-1, the full variable domain is DSGVTQTPKHLITATGQRVTLRCSPRSGDLSVYWYQQSLDQGLQFLIQYYNGEERAKGNILERFSAQQFPDLHSELNLSSLELGDSALYFCASSVGTSGNEQFFGPGTRLTVL.

This clonotype was picked up many times. The chain's CDR3 is CASRLGTVSSYEQYF. As DNA, the CDR3 is TGTGCCAGCAGGCTAGGGACAGTGAGCTCCTACGAGCAGTACTTC. This chain joins TRBV28 and TRBJ2-7; 7 bases match TRBD1. In germline, CDR1 is MDHEN, CDR2 SYDVKM. The CDR3 contains 15 residues. J was trimmed by 0 bases and V by 6 bases; bases with no gene match: 8.

This clonotype was recorded many times. V usage is TRBV15 and J usage is TRBJ2-5; D gene ambiguous. The CDR3 consists of 14 residues. CDR1 and CDR2 (germline): LNHNV, YYDKDF (reference sequence). V lost 3 bases to trimming and J lost 5 bases, with 13 bases between them. The CDR3 sequence: CATSSPFLGETQYF. The CDR3 coding sequence is TGTGCCACCAGCAGCCCCTTTTTGGGGGAGACCCAGTACTTC.

This clonotype has just a few counts. It is likely a read error, because the conserved phenylalanine at the end of the CDR3 is missing. The chain carries TRBV10-3 and TRBJ2-7; D is ambiguous. The germline V and J ends were trimmed by 4 bases and 0 bases, with 10 bases remaining between them. Looked up from germline, CDR1 is ENHRY and CDR2 is SYGVKD. The CDR3 is 14 amino acids. The CDR3 bases are TGTGCCATCAGTGGTGGCGGTTCCTCCTACGAGCAGTACCTC. Encoded protein: CAISGGGSSYEQYL.

This chain links TRBV10-3 with TRBJ2-7, with D possibly matching TRBD1 (6 bases). The CDR3 length is 11 residues. With 11 bases removed from V and 7 bases from J, the gap between germline ends came to 15 bases. Germline loops: CDR1 ENHRY, CDR2 SYGVKD. CDR3 bases: TGTGCCGCACGGACAGCCGGAGAGCAGTACTTC. It translates to CAARTAGEQYF.

This chain links TRBV14 with TRBJ2-5; weak D call: TRBD2 (6 bases). The germline CDR1 and CDR2 sequences are SGHDN and FVKESK. This CDR3 is 13 amino acids long. Trimming shortened V by 3 bases and J by 5 bases, and 10 bases separated the two germline ends. CDR3 region: CASSHQEGETQYF. CDR3 nucleotides: TGTGCCAGCAGCCATCAGGAGGGCGAGACCCAGTACTTC.

This clonotype was detected a few times. This may be a read error, as it is one base from a much larger clone. The chain has TRBV12-3 or TRBV12-4 and TRBJ1-2; 9 bases are a match to TRBD1. The CDR3 spans 12 residues. This CDR3 is CASRGQGHGDTF. DNA of the CDR3: TGTGCCAGCAGGGGACAGGGTCATGGCGACACCTTC.

This chain links TRBV20-1 with TRBJ2-7; D call uncertain. V lost 4 bases and J lost 6, with 13 bases in between. CDR1 is DFQATT and CDR2 is SNEGSKA in the germline V gene (reference sequence). This CDR3 has 12 amino acids. The CDR3 here is CSAKAPGGEQYF. The CDR3 region has the DNA TGCAGTGCTAAAGCCCCCGGCGGCGAGCAGTACTTC.

This clonotype was picked up a small number of times. The V and J genes are TRBV27 and TRBJ2-7, with a possible D match to TRBD1 (5 bases). V was trimmed by 2 bases and J by 4 bases, leaving 15 bases between them. The germline V gene encodes CDR1 MNHEY and CDR2 SMNVEV (reference sequence). This CDR3 has 15 amino acids. CDR3 in DNA: TGTGCCAGCAGTTTAGGGGCCCACAACAGATACGAGCAGTACTTC. Protein: CASSLGAHNRYEQYF.